These 7 T cell receptor beta chains were all obtained from the same sample, sequenced in a study of shared clonotypes between healthy human individuals. The method was immunoSEQ multiplex PCR; TCRdb's version includes in-frame clones alone and lacks a portion of them. This sample has some 1 million clones; about 75% occur once, and the top ten carry approximately 1.3%. Sequencing used memory CD4+ T cells sorted from blood. Regarding subset: CD45RA-negative fraction. These receptors all stem from a man between 18 and 29 years old in good health.

This clone showed up just a few times. The same CDR3 can be traced to other DNA sequences in this sample. The chain combines TRBV5-1 with TRBJ2-1, with 10 bases aligning to TRBD1. Trimming took 1 base from V and 9 from J; bases not matched to a gene: 1. The CDR3 is made up of 13 amino acids. Germline assignment: CDR1 SGHRS and CDR2 YFSETQ. The CDR3 loop reads CASSLWTGGEQFF. The CDR3 nucleotides are TGCGCCAGCAGCTTGTGGACAGGGGGTGAGCAGTTCTTC.

The rearrangement links TRBV5-4 to TRBJ2-3, with 10 nucleotides matching TRBD1. The CDR3 contains 14 residues. V trimming: 4 bases; J trimming: 4 bases; junction bases outside the gene matches: 3. Germline CDR1 reads SGHNT; CDR2 reads YYREEE (reference sequence). This CDR3 is CASSMGQGPDTQYF. CDR3 in DNA: TGTGCCAGCAGCATGGGACAGGGGCCAGATACGCAGTATTTT.

The gene calls are TRBV10-3 and TRBJ1-2; D may be TRBD1 (5 bases). This CDR3 is built from 12 residues. Trimming left V 6 bases short and J 8 bases short, with 13 bases between. Germline values: CDR1 ENHRY, CDR2 SYGVKD. The CDR3 nucleotides read TGTGCCATCAGGGGTGAGGGGAGCGGCTACACCTTC. This codes for CAIRGEGSGYTF.

The chain links TRBV4-3 to TRBJ1-4, with 8 positions matching TRBD1. V trimming: 0 bases; J trimming: 0 bases; junction bases outside the gene matches: 15. Germline V lookup: CDR1 LGHNA, CDR2 YSLEER. The CDR3 has 21 amino acids. CDR3 bases: TGCGCCAGCAGCCAAGAAGGTCGGGACAGGTCATCTATTTCAACTAATGAAAAACTGTTTTTT. Translated, it gives CASSQEGRDRSSISTNEKLFF.

This clone turned up a few times. The chain has TRBV6-5 and TRBJ2-7; possibly TRBD1 or TRBD2 for D (6 bases each). Deletions cut 8 bases from V and 3 bases from J, with 14 bases between. The CDR3 runs 13 residues. Per the germline V gene, CDR1 is MNHEY and CDR2 is SVGAGI. The CDR3 DNA is TGTGCCAGCGGGCGCGGGACAAACTACGAGCAGTACTTC. Its protein product is CASGRGTNYEQYF.

The J gene is TRBJ1-4, the V gene TRBV10-3, with a possible D match to TRBD1 (6 bases). The CDR3 runs to 14 residues. Germline V gene data show CDR1 as ENHRY and CDR2 as SYGVKD. Between the trimmed V and J ends, which lost 5 bases and 2 bases, there was a span of 9 bases. The CDR3 loop reads CAISQGLTNEKLFF. DNA of the CDR3: TGTGCCATCAGTCAGGGGTTGACTAATGAAAAACTGTTTTTT.

This sequence joins TRBV10-3 and TRBJ1-2; TRBD1 matches at 9 bases. Germline assignment: CDR1 ENHRY and CDR2 SYGVKD. J lost 7 bases, V lost 4 bases, and 22 bases had no gene match. There are 19 residues in the CDR3. The CDR3 here is CAISAEIGTGSPRRAGYTF. In nucleotides, the CDR3 is TGTGCCATCAGTGCCGAGATAGGGACAGGGAGTCCCCGGAGGGCTGGCTACACCTTC.